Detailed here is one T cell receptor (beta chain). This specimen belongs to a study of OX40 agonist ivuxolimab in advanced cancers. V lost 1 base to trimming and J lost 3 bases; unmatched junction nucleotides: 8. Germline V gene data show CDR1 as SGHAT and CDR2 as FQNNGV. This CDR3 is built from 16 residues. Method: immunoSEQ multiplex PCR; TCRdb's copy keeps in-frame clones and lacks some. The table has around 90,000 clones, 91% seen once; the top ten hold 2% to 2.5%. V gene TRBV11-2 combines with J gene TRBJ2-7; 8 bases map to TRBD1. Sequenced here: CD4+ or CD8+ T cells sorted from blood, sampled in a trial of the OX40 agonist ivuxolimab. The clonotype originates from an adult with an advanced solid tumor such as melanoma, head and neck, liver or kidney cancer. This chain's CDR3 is CASSLVVTGAVYEQYF. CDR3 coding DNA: TGTGCCAGCAGCTTAGTAGTGACAGGGGCGGTCTACGAGCAGTACTTC.